These 31 T cell receptor beta chains originate from one sample sequenced in a study of blood T cell repertoires in COVID-19. The repertoire was sequenced with immunoSEQ multiplex PCR; TCRdb's copy has only in-frame clones and lacks some. Of just over 95,000 clones in the sample, about 80% were seen once. Sequenced sample: peripheral blood. These receptors were collected from a man between 60 and 75 years old with acute or convalescent COVID-19.

Of note for this clone: At one end the junction does not follow the germline gene, possibly because of a read error. The chain uses TRBV5-1 and TRBJ2-1, with TRBD2 identical over 9 bases. Germline-derived CDR1 and CDR2 are SGHRS and YFSETQ. This CDR3 comprises 11 residues. CDR3 sequence reads: CASNTGTSLVF. CDR3 DNA sequence: TGCGCCAGCAACACCGGGACTAGCCTTGTCTTC. Looking up the rest from reference TRBV5-1 and TRBJ2-1 gives the full variable domain: KAGVTQTPRYLIKTRGQQVTLSCSPISGHRSVSWYQQTPGQGLQFLFEYFSETQRNKGNFPGRFSGRQFSNSRSEMNVSTLELGDSALYLCASNTGTSLVFGPGTRLTVL.

The chain recombines TRBV18 with TRBJ2-1; D gene unclear. The V end was cut by 2 bases, the J end by 7 bases, with 6 bases between. In germline, CDR1 is KGHSH, CDR2 LQKENI. CDR3 length equals 12 residues. The CDR3 DNA sequence: TGTGCCAGCTCACCAAATAATAATGAGCAGTTCTTC. Translating gives CASSPNNNEQFF.

V is TRBV7-8 and J is TRBJ1-5, with 8 nucleotides matching TRBD1. V lost 1 base and J lost 4; bases outside the gene matches: 3. Germline-derived CDR1 and CDR2 are SGHVS and FQNEAQ. CDR3 length equals 15 residues. CDR3 residues: CASSLVTGGNQPQHF. The CDR3, as DNA: TGTGCCAGCAGCTTAGTAACAGGGGGTAATCAGCCCCAGCATTTT.

This chain links TRBV24-1 with TRBJ1-2, with 7 positions matching TRBD1. CDR3 length: 15 residues. Per the germline V gene, CDR1 is KGHDR and CDR2 is SFDVKD. Trimming at V came to 3 bases and at J to 0 bases, leaving 3 bases not matched to a gene. CDR3 protein: CATSDGDRPNYGYTF. The CDR3 DNA is TGTGCCACCAGTGATGGGGACAGACCTAACTATGGCTACACCTTC.

In its sample, this clone was seen once. The CDR3 sequence is CASSPRGVNLGDTQYF. In nucleotides, the CDR3 is TGTGCCAGCAGCCCACGGGGGGTCAATCTGGGAGATACGCAGTATTTT. The chain joins TRBV9 to TRBJ2-3, with 7 bases aligning to TRBD2. CDR1 SGDLS and CDR2 YYNGEE come from the germline V gene. This CDR3 spans 16 amino acids. The J segment lost 5 bases and the V segment lost 4 bases, leaving 13 bases of the junction unmatched.

V is TRBV27 and J is TRBJ1-1; TRBD1 agrees at 7 bases. The junction had 7 bases not matched to a gene; V was cut back by 3 bases and J by 0 bases. From germline, CDR1 is MNHEY and CDR2 SMNVEV (reference sequence). This CDR3 comprises 16 residues. CDR3 in amino acids: CASSFSMGQMNTEAFF. Here the CDR3 DNA reads TGTGCCAGCAGTTTCTCAATGGGACAGATGAACACTGAAGCTTTCTTT.

The rearrangement links TRBV19 to TRBJ1-2; a weak D match, TRBD1 (5 bases). Trimming took off 3 bases at V and 7 bases at J, with 12 bases between the two ends. The germline gives CDR1 LNHDA, CDR2 SQIVND (reference sequence). The CDR3 has 13 residues. The CDR3 DNA follows: TGTGCCAGTAGTATTCGGGGGGAGGTTGGCTACACCTTC. As protein: CASSIRGEVGYTF.

The CDR3 sequence is CASSRGTEETQYF. The CDR3 coding sequence is TGTGCCAGCAGCCGCGGCACGGAAGAGACCCAGTACTTC. The chain combines TRBV11-3 with TRBJ2-5; D not resolved. The CDR3 runs to 13 residues. Germline assignment: CDR1 SGHNT and CDR2 YENEEA. V lost 5 bases and J lost 3, with 10 bases in between.

This clone was observed a few times. Its ends do not fully match the called genes, so a read error is possible. The V call is TRBV7-7, the J call TRBJ1-1; D not certain. The germline CDR1 and CDR2 sequences are SSHAT and FNYEAQ (reference sequence). This CDR3 is built from 13 residues. Here the CDR3 DNA reads TGTGCTAGCAGCTTATCCGAGGACACTGAAGCTTTCTTT. Translating it yields CASSLSEDTEAFF. Full variable domain (outside the CDR3, taken from reference TRBV7-7 and TRBJ1-1): GAGVSQSPRYKVTKRGQDVTLRCDPISSHATLYWYQQALGQGPEFLTYFNYEAQPDKSGLPSDRFSAERPEGSISTLTIQRTEQRDSAMYRCASSLSEDTEAFFGQGTRLTVV.

This clone was recorded a few times. The chain's CDR3 is CASSSPYSSINTGELFF. The CDR3 DNA follows: TGTGCCAGCAGTTCCCCCTACTCATCCATTAACACCGGGGAGCTGTTTTTT. The chain recombines TRBV27 with TRBJ2-2; D unresolved. Germline loops: CDR1 MNHEY, CDR2 SMNVEV (reference sequence). Deletions cut 4 bases from V and 2 bases from J, with 17 bases between. The CDR3 is 17 residues long.

The chain is built from TRBV25-1 and TRBJ1-6; TRBD1 matches 9 bases. The CDR3 is made up of 15 amino acids. The J segment lost 7 bases and the V segment lost 5 bases, leaving 6 bases of the junction unmatched. The germline V gene encodes CDR1 MGHDK and CDR2 SYGVNS. The DNA for the CDR3 is TGTGCCAGCAGTCTACAGGGGGCCGGGAATTCACCCCTCCACTTT. Translation: CASSLQGAGNSPLHF.

The chain couples TRBV19 to TRBJ1-5; TRBD1 agrees at 9 bases. CDR1 is LNHDA and CDR2 is SQIVND in the germline V gene (reference sequence). J was trimmed by 7 bases and V by 5 bases; bases with no gene match: 6. The CDR3 runs 14 residues. CDR3 in DNA: TGTGCCAGTAGTCCCCGACAGGGGGAGCAGCCCCAGCATTTT. Amino acid sequence: CASSPRQGEQPQHF.

The rearrangement joins TRBV18 to TRBJ2-3, with 7 bases fitting TRBD2. This CDR3 is 15 amino acids long. V shed 6 bases, J shed 2 bases, and the junction held 8 bases outside the gene matches. Per germline, CDR1 KGHSH and CDR2 LQKENI. CDR3 sequence: CASSPREGLTDTQYF. In nucleotides, the CDR3 is TGTGCCAGCTCTCCGAGGGAGGGCCTCACAGATACGCAGTATTTT.

The chain links TRBV6-6 to TRBJ2-5; TRBD2 matches at 11 bases. V was clipped by 5 bases and J by 5 bases; unmatched bases: 13. Germline CDR1 reads MNHNY; CDR2 reads SVGAGI (reference sequence). This CDR3 is 17 amino acids long. CDR3 region: CASSLLAGARLGETQYF. The CDR3 bases are TGTGCCAGCAGTCTACTAGCGGGGGCTAGGCTCGGGGAGACCCAGTACTTC.

The rearrangement links TRBV21-1 to TRBJ2-7; the table's D call, TRBD1, has no DNA check behind it. TRBV21-1 is a known pseudogene. There are 15 residues in the CDR3. For the CDR3, the DNA is TGTGCCAGCAGCAAAGACGTTCACAGGCCCTACGAGCAGTACGTC. Translating gives CASSKDVHRPYEQYV.

This clone was detected once. The chain combines TRBV5-4 with TRBJ2-7, with TRBD2 identical over 9 bases. Losses at the gene ends were 4 bases for V and 4 bases for J; bases not matched to a gene: 9. CDR3 length: 15 amino acids. The germline V gene has CDR1 SGHNT and CDR2 YYREEE (reference sequence). The chain's CDR3 is CASSPSAGGPYEQYV. DNA of the CDR3: TGTGCCAGCAGCCCTTCCGCGGGAGGGCCGTACGAGCAGTACGTC.

The CDR3 DNA sequence: TGCGCCAGCAGCCAAGAAGGGACAGTGAACACTGAAGCTTTCTTT. Residues: CASSQEGTVNTEAFF. The V call is TRBV4-1, the J call TRBJ1-1; 7 positions match TRBD1. Germline V CDR1 and CDR2: MGHRA, YSYEKL. V was clipped by 0 bases and J by 0 bases; unmatched bases: 1. The CDR3 extends over 15 amino acids.

This sequence joins TRBV9 and TRBJ2-7; 8 nucleotides agree with TRBD2. The CDR3 extends over 16 amino acids. V lost 4 bases and J lost 5; bases outside the gene matches: 14. In germline, CDR1 is SGDLS, CDR2 YYNGEE. CDR3 region: CASSPVGGAKADEQYF. The CDR3 coding sequence is TGTGCCAGCAGCCCAGTCGGGGGGGCTAAAGCGGACGAGCAGTACTTC.

The J gene is TRBJ1-1, the V gene TRBV2; D is undetermined. Germline V gene data show CDR1 as SNHLY and CDR2 as FYNNEI. V was cut by 5 bases and J by 8 bases, with 12 bases left in between. The CDR3 is 12 residues long. DNA for the CDR3: TGTGCCAGCAGTCTTTTGACTGAGGAAGCTTTCTTT. Encoded protein: CASSLLTEEAFF.

The rearrangement joins TRBV27 to TRBJ1-5, with 10 bases aligning to TRBD1. Germline V gene lookup returns CDR1 MNHEY and CDR2 SMNVEV (reference sequence). With 4 bases clipped from V and 0 bases from J, the junction kept 9 bases outside the gene matches. This CDR3 contains 18 residues. DNA for the CDR3: TGTGCCAGCAGTTCCAGACAGGGGGCGAGTTCTAGCAATCAGCCCCAGCATTTT. Protein product: CASSSRQGASSSNQPQHF.

This clone was counted between two and nine times. CDR3 loop: CASLGQGGYEQYF. CDR3 sequence (DNA): TGTGCCTCCCTAGGGCAGGGGGGATACGAGCAGTACTTC. This rearrangement joins TRBV30 to TRBJ2-7; weak D call: TRBD1 (7 bases). This CDR3 spans 13 amino acids. The V end was cut by 7 bases, the J end by 4 bases, with 17 bases between. Per germline, CDR1 GTSNPN and CDR2 SVGIG (reference sequence).

The genes are TRBV7-8 and TRBJ2-7, with D possibly TRBD1 on 5 matching bases. Trimming took off 2 bases at V and 3 bases at J, with 14 bases between the two ends. Germline CDR1 SGHVS, CDR2 FQNEAQ. This CDR3 has 15 amino acids. Here the CDR3 reads CASSLLRAPFYEQYV. The CDR3 nucleotides are TGTGCCAGCAGCTTACTCAGGGCCCCCTTCTACGAGCAGTACGTC.

The CDR3 DNA sequence: TGTGCCTGGAGTCGCTTTAGCGGGGGGGCCAGTGATACGCAGTATTTT. The encoded protein is CAWSRFSGGASDTQYF. V gene TRBV30 combines with J gene TRBJ2-3; 11 nucleotides agree with TRBD2. The CDR3 has 16 residues. Germline CDR1 reads GTSNPN; CDR2 reads SVGIG (reference sequence). V gave up 2 bases and J gave up 6 bases; unmatched junction bases: 10.

The chain uses TRBV7-6 and TRBJ1-4; the match to TRBD1 covers 7 bases. The germline CDR1 and CDR2 sequences are SGHVS and FNYEAQ. This CDR3 contains 15 residues. V dropped 2 bases and J dropped 5; count of bases not matched to a gene: 5. The CDR3 sequence: CASSLSGQNNEKLFF. The CDR3 coding sequence is TGTGCCAGCAGCTTATCGGGACAGAACAATGAAAAACTGTTTTTT.

A few counts support this clone. V and J are TRBV4-3 and TRBJ2-3, with D perhaps TRBD2 (6 bases). The V end was cut by 0 bases, the J end by 6 bases, with 13 bases between. Germline V gene sequence: CDR1 LGHNA, CDR2 YSLEER. This CDR3 is 15 amino acids long. CDR3 in DNA: TGCGCCAGCAGCCAAGATGGAGGGGCCCGGGATACGCAGTATTTT. This gives the protein CASSQDGGARDTQYF.

The chain carries TRBV19 and TRBJ1-5, with D possibly matching TRBD1 (6 bases). CDR3 length equals 15 residues. Looked up from germline, CDR1 is LNHDA and CDR2 is SQIVND (reference sequence). V was pared by 8 bases and J by 6 bases, with 20 bases between. The CDR3 DNA sequence: TGTGCCAGTGCCGAAAAGGGGGTCGGGTTTCAGCCCCAGCATTTT. It translates to CASAEKGVGFQPQHF.

The genes are TRBV9 and TRBJ1-3; TRBD1 aligns across 7 bases. CDR3 length equals 17 residues. Per germline, CDR1 SGDLS and CDR2 YYNGEE. Trimming took 3 bases from V and 0 from J; bases not matched to a gene: 9. The CDR3 loop is CASSAEGAPLSGNTIYF. CDR3 sequence (DNA): TGTGCCAGCAGCGCTGAGGGGGCACCCCTCTCTGGAAACACCATATATTTT.

The chain joins TRBV6-5 to TRBJ2-3, with 9 positions matching TRBD1. CDR1 and CDR2 from the germline V gene are MNHEY and SVGAGI. V dropped 0 bases and J dropped 3; count of bases not matched to a gene: 1. This CDR3 has 15 residues. CDR3 amino acids: CASSYSGTGTDTQYF. CDR3 coding DNA: TGTGCCAGCAGTTACTCCGGGACAGGGACAGATACGCAGTATTTT.

DNA of the CDR3: TGCAGTGCTAGTAGGATCGGGGGGAACAATTCACCCCTCCACTTT. It translates to CSASRIGGNNSPLHF. The chain joins TRBV20-1 to TRBJ1-6; D is possibly TRBD1 (5 bases). Germline V gene data show CDR1 as DFQATT and CDR2 as SNEGSKA (reference sequence). V lost 3 bases, J lost 7 bases, and 16 bases lay in between. The CDR3 sequence is 15 residues long.

The chain has TRBV19 and TRBJ2-5; 10 nucleotides agree with TRBD2. Germline CDR1 reads LNHDA; CDR2 reads SQIVND (reference sequence). This CDR3 is 15 amino acids long. The V gene end was trimmed by 3 bases and the J gene end by 2 bases; junction bases not matched to a gene: 3. The CDR3, as DNA: TGTGCCAGTAGTATCGGACTAGCGGATCAAGAGACCCAGTACTTC. Translated: CASSIGLADQETQYF.

V is TRBV30 and J is TRBJ2-2; a weak D match, TRBD2 (6 bases). CDR1 GTSNPN and CDR2 SVGIG come from the germline V gene (reference sequence). Trimming pared 1 base from V and 0 bases from J, leaving 9 bases between. CDR3 length: 15 residues. CDR3 sequence (DNA): TGTGCCTGGAGTGGGGTAGCGGCGAACACCGGGGAGCTGTTTTTT. The encoded protein is CAWSGVAANTGELFF. The variable domain in full, with the rest retrieved from reference TRBV30 and TRBJ2-2, is SQTIHQWPATLVQPVGSPLSLECTVEGTSNPNLYWYRQAAGRGLQLLFYSVGIGQISSEVPQNLSASRPQDRQFILSSKKLLLSDSGFYLCAWSGVAANTGELFFGEGSRLTVL.